The 19 T cell receptor beta chains in this list originate from one sample, sequenced in a study of blood T cells in healthy people across ages. Using a J-beta primer mix together with a sample-barcoded 5' primer, a second PCR was run for roughly 6 to 12 cycles. A single record per CDR3 protein comes from TCRdb applying MiXCR to the 5' RACE reads. This table holds about 640,000 distinct CDR3 sequences, about 30% found once. The specimen was blood. These receptors all come from a woman over 75 in good health.

The chain joins TRBV6-1 to TRBJ1-1; D not certain. CDR3 size: 12 residues. The V end lost 3 bases, the J end lost 4 bases, and 6 bases lay between the germline ends. The V gene's germline CDR1 is MNHNS and CDR2 SASEGT. The CDR3 DNA reads as TGTGCCAGCAGTGAGGTTAGCACTGAAGCTTTCTTT. It codes for CASSEVSTEAFF.

This clonotype was counted at least ten times. J is TRBJ2-3 and V is TRBV4-1, with D uncertain. CDR3 size: 15 residues. Germline assignment: CDR1 MGHRA and CDR2 YSYEKL. Trimming stripped 1 base from V and 0 bases from J, with 8 bases between. The CDR3 reads CASSQGPFSTDTQYF. The CDR3 region has the DNA TGCGCCAGCAGCCAAGGGCCGTTTAGCACAGATACGCAGTATTTT.

CDR3 nucleotides: TGTGCCAGTAGTATCCGGGGACAGGTGGGTATGAACACTGAAGCTTTCTTT. This sequence encodes CASSIRGQVGMNTEAFF. V is TRBV19 and J is TRBJ1-1; 8 bases align to TRBD1. With 3 bases clipped from V and 0 bases from J, the junction kept 9 bases outside the gene matches. The CDR3 extends over 17 amino acids. CDR1 and CDR2 from the germline V gene are LNHDA and SQIVND (reference sequence).

This clonotype was recorded many times. The chain links TRBV14 to TRBJ2-3, with D tentatively TRBD2 (7 bases). The germline V gene has CDR1 SGHDN and CDR2 FVKESK. There are 17 residues in the CDR3. The germline V and J ends were trimmed by 4 bases and 2 bases, with 19 bases remaining between them. The CDR3 here is CASSPRDGGGLTDTQYF. The CDR3 bases are TGTGCCAGCAGCCCCCGAGATGGGGGGGGGCTCACAGATACGCAGTATTTT.

This clonotype has a count of ten or more. The V call is TRBV25-1, the J call TRBJ1-2; D is perhaps TRBD1 (6 bases). The CDR3 loop spans 15 amino acids. Germline loops: CDR1 MGHDK, CDR2 SYGVNS. With 3 bases removed from V and 7 bases from J, the gap between germline ends came to 18 bases. CDR3 DNA sequence: TGTGCCAGCAGTGATCCTACAGGGCTGGTGAGTGGCTACACCTTC. It yields the protein CASSDPTGLVSGYTF.

This rearrangement joins TRBV5-6 to TRBJ2-2; D is possibly TRBD1 or TRBD2 (5 bases each). Germline lookup yields CDR1 SGHDT and CDR2 YYEEEE. The CDR3 sequence is 15 residues long. Trimming stripped 3 bases from V and 0 bases from J, with 9 bases between. The CDR3 here is CASSSLGPNTGELFF. DNA for the CDR3: TGTGCCAGCAGCTCCTTGGGACCGAACACCGGGGAGCTGTTTTTT. Combining the CDR3 with reference TRBV5-6 and TRBJ2-2 gives the whole variable domain DAGVTQSPTHLIKTRGQQVTLRCSPKSGHDTVSWYQQALGQGPQFIFQYYEEEERQRGNFPDRFSGHQFPNYSSELNVNALLLGDSALYLCASSSLGPNTGELFFGEGSRLTVL.

This clonotype turned up a few times. A read error may account for a junction end that differs from germline. The chain carries TRBV2 and TRBJ2-1; D ambiguous. The germline V gene encodes CDR1 SNHLY and CDR2 FYNNEI. The CDR3 is 11 amino acids. The chain's CDR3 is CAGSERDEQFF. Written as DNA, the CDR3 is TGTGCCGGCAGTGAAAGAGATGAGCAGTTCTTC. The full variable domain, completed using reference TRBV2 and TRBJ2-1, is EPEVTQTPSHQVTQMGQEVILRCVPISNHLYFYWYRQILGQKVEFLVSFYNNEISEKSEIFDDQFSVERPDGSNFTLKIRSTKLEDSAMYFCAGSERDEQFFGPGTRLTVL.

The chain has TRBV12-3 or TRBV12-4 and TRBJ1-5; 8 nucleotides match TRBD1. The CDR3 length is 14 residues. The J segment lost 5 bases and the V segment lost 6 bases, leaving 6 bases of the junction unmatched. The CDR3 protein is CASSRGQGDQPQHF. DNA of the CDR3: TGTGCCAGCAGCCGTGGACAGGGCGATCAGCCCCAGCATTTT.

This clonotype was detected a few times. A much larger clonotype is one base distant, so this may be a read error. J is TRBJ1-2 and V is TRBV4-1; D uncertain. CDR1 is MGHRA, CDR2 YSYEKL, per germline. The CDR3 consists of 15 residues. CDR3 bases: TGCGCCAGCAGCCAAGAAGATGGGATGGACTATGGCTGCACCTTC. It yields the protein CASSQEDGMDYGCTF.

On this clonotype itself: Sequence at one end of the junction differs from germline and may be a read error. V and J are TRBV5-6 and TRBJ2-1, with D tentatively TRBD2 (7 bases). Judging by the DNA end, TRBJ2-7 fits better; the J call may be wrong. The CDR3 extends over 16 amino acids. Germline CDR1 is SGHDT and CDR2 is YYEEEE. This CDR3 is CASSLVRGGTDNEQYF. In nucleotides, the CDR3 is TGTGCCAGCAGTTTGGTCCGCGGGGGCACCGACAATGAGCAGTACTTC.

This chain's CDR3 is CASTSGGFGGWQYF. The DNA of the CDR3 is TGTGCCAGCACCTCGGGAGGCTTTGGTGGGTGGCAGTACTTC. V usage is TRBV6-6 and J usage is TRBJ2-5; TRBD2 agrees at 7 bases. This CDR3 contains 14 residues. Trimming took 7 bases from V and 11 from J; bases not matched to a gene: 16. Germline V lookup: CDR1 MNHNY, CDR2 SVGAGI (reference sequence).

This clonotype has at least ten counts. The chain joins TRBV9 to TRBJ2-7; D tentatively fits TRBD1 or TRBD2 (5 bases each). The CDR3 spans 15 residues. V was shortened by 4 bases and J by 0 bases, with 14 bases between the two germline ends. Germline V CDR1 and CDR2: SGDLS, YYNGEE. This chain's CDR3 is CASSLGTLSSYEQYF. Written as DNA, the CDR3 is TGTGCCAGCAGCCTCGGGACGCTGAGCTCCTACGAGCAGTACTTC.

Comments on this clonotype: A read error is possible here, since a much larger clone lies one base away. The J gene is TRBJ1-2, the V gene TRBV5-1, with D unclear. CDR3 length equals 13 residues. Germline CDR1 SGHRS, CDR2 YFSETQ. CDR3 in DNA: TGCACCAGCAGCTTCTACGGGGAAGATGGCTACACCTTC. Encoded protein: CTSSFYGEDGYTF.

This clonotype was observed at least ten times. The chain couples TRBV20-1 to TRBJ2-1; 13 nucleotides agree with TRBD2. After removal of 6 bases from V and 8 bases from J, the junction contained 7 bases not matched to a gene. This CDR3 region has 14 residues. CDR1 is DFQATT and CDR2 is SNEGSKA in the germline V gene (reference sequence). This CDR3 reads CSAKLAGGPYEQFF. DNA of the CDR3: TGCAGTGCCAAACTAGCGGGGGGGCCCTATGAGCAGTTCTTC.

This clonotype was counted many times. This chain connects TRBV20-1 to TRBJ1-2; D is unresolved. The germline CDR1 and CDR2 sequences are DFQATT and SNEGSKA (reference sequence). Trimming removed 4 bases from V and 6 bases from J, with 18 bases in between. The CDR3 length is 14 residues. The CDR3 DNA sequence: TGCAGTGCTACCATAAACCCTCGAGGGAATGGCTACACCTTC. It yields the protein CSATINPRGNGYTF.

This clonotype was seen ten or more times. The rearrangement uses TRBV10-3 and TRBJ1-1; 10 bases line up with TRBD1. The CDR3 runs to 13 residues. Per germline, CDR1 ENHRY and CDR2 SYGVKD. Trimming at V came to 9 bases and at J to 3 bases, leaving 4 bases not matched to a gene. Here the CDR3 DNA reads TGTGCCATGGGGACAGGGGAAGACACTGAAGCTTTCTTT. Translating gives CAMGTGEDTEAFF.

Points on this clonotype: A clone one base away is much larger, so this may be a read error. This rearrangement joins TRBV9 to TRBJ2-5, with D possibly TRBD2 on 6 matching bases. The CDR3 is made up of 14 amino acids. V was clipped by 2 bases and J by 5 bases, with 13 bases between them. CDR1 and CDR2 (germline): SGDLS, YYNGEE. The CDR3 coding sequence is TGTGCCAGCAGCGTCCTGGGGGGTAGTGAGACCCAGTACTTC. It translates to CASSVLGGSETQYF.

This chain links TRBV30 with TRBJ1-3; 8 bases fit TRBD1. The CDR3 is 13 amino acids. Germline loops: CDR1 GTSNPN, CDR2 SVGIG (reference sequence). V was clipped by 5 bases and J by 1 base; unmatched bases: 1. The CDR3 DNA reads as TGTGCCTGGGGACAGGGATCTGGAAACACCATATATTTT. Translation: CAWGQGSGNTIYF.

This clonotype was picked up many times. The J gene is TRBJ1-2, the V gene TRBV5-1; D is perhaps TRBD1 (6 bases). There are 14 residues in the CDR3. Germline loops: CDR1 SGHRS, CDR2 YFSETQ. The germline V and J ends were trimmed by 4 bases and 4 bases, with 14 bases remaining between them. CDR3 in DNA: TGCGCCAGCAGCACGGACAGCGACTTCTATGGCTACACCTTC. Translating it yields CASSTDSDFYGYTF. Looking up the rest from reference TRBV5-1 and TRBJ1-2 gives the full variable domain: KAGVTQTPRYLIKTRGQQVTLSCSPISGHRSVSWYQQTPGQGLQFLFEYFSETQRNKGNFPGRFSGRQFSNSRSEMNVSTLELGDSALYLCASSTDSDFYGYTFGSGTRLTVV.